This section outlines one T cell receptor (beta chain) sequence together with its context. V gave up 5 bases and J gave up 5 bases; unmatched junction bases: 12. Germline CDR1 is WNHNN and CDR2 is SYGVQD (reference sequence). This CDR3 is 15 amino acids long. The data were taken from a study of T cell changes during pregnancy in multiple sclerosis. Only in-frame clones appear in the TCRdb table, and some are missing; sequencing was by immunoSEQ multiplex PCR. Of under 75,000 clones listed, 91% were seen once; the top ten hold approximately 2.5%. This chain links TRBV10-1 with TRBJ2-7; 7 positions match TRBD1. The TCR was taken from a female donor with multiple sclerosis, enrolled in a pregnancy study. Sample: peripheral blood, taken in the first trimester of pregnancy. CDR3 nucleotide sequence: TGCGCCAGCAGTATTACACACAGGGGTGAAGACGAGCAGTACTTC. This gives the protein CASSITHRGEDEQYF.